This T cell receptor (beta chain) was sequenced during a study of CD8+CD57+ T cells in acquired aplastic anemia. About the research overall: The study obtained an average of around 3.1 ug of DNA from sorted CD4+ and CD8+ cells.

As for this clonotype: Its matching antigen is unknown.

Study conclusions and caveats: The same twenty-nine CD8+ CDR3 sequences occurred in patients and in controls. Patients showed no significant difference from controls in CD8+ Simpson's diversity.

V was trimmed by 2 bases and J by 4 bases, leaving 6 bases between them. Germline CDR1 is SGHAT and CDR2 is FQNNGV. CDR3 length: 13 residues. The use of genomic DNA as template underpinned the TCR beta VDJ and CDR3 profiling. TCRdb independently ran MiXCR on the reads; one entry per CDR3 protein. The profile shows more than 150,000 distinct CDR3 sequences, approximately 44% of them singletons. All sequencing subjects had displayed CD8+CD57+ cell expansion on flow cytometry. At blood sampling, none of the patients had yet received therapy. What was sequenced was sorted CD4+, CD8+, or CD8+CD57+ T cells (not recorded which) from PBMCs. The rearrangement uses TRBV11-2 and TRBJ1-3; D is uncertain. The sequence came from a human donor with aplastic anemia. The CDR3 DNA reads TGTGCCAGCAGCTTAAGCTTCGGAAACACCATATATTTT. Its protein product is CASSLSFGNTIYF.